This TCR beta chain was profiled in a study of CD8 T cells in ankylosing spondylitis. This clonotype was seen a few times. Its specificity is unknown. This CDR3 is 17 amino acids long. With 1 base removed from V and 0 bases from J, the gap between germline ends came to 15 bases. The V gene's germline CDR1 is SGHRS and CDR2 YFSETQ. Regarding the study as a whole: There was a TCR beta motif, made of several highly homologous variants, that appeared characteristic of ankylosing spondylitis blood. The authors reported significant enrichment of disease-linked clones in matched ankylosing spondylitis synovial fluid.

TCRdb redid the calling of the 5' RACE reads with MiXCR, one entry per CDR3 protein. The table includes roughly 200,000 distinct CDR3 sequences, roughly 13% detected once. This receptor was identified in a male donor with ankylosing spondylitis or in good health (not recorded which). Input material: blood, either unsorted or a sorted T cell fraction (not recorded which). This chain uses TRBV5-1 with TRBJ2-3; D is unclear. The CDR3, as DNA: TGCGCCAGCAGCTTGATTGGAATAGCCACCAGCACAGATACGCAGTATTTT. It yields the protein CASSLIGIATSTDTQYF.